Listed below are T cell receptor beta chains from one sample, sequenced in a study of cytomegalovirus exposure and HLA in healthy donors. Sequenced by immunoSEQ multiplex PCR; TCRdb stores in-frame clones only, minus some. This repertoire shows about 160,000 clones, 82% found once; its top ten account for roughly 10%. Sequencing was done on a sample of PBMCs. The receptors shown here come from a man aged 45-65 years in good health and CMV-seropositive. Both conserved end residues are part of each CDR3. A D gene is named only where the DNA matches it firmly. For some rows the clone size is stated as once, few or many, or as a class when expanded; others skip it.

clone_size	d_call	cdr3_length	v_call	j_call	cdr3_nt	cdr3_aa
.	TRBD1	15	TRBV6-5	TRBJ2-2	TGTGCCAGCAGCGACAGGGGGGTGGGGACCGGGGAGCTGTTTTTT	CASSDRGVGTGELFF
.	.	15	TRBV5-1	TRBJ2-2	TGCGCCAGCAGCTTGGCCGGAGGGGCAACCGGGGAGCTGTTTTTT	CASSLAGGATGELFF
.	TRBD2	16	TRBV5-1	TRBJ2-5	TGCGCCAGCAGCCCGACTAGCGGGGGTCCACAAGAGACCCAGTACTTC	CASSPTSGGPQETQYF
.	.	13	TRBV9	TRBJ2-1	TGTGCCAGCAGCCTCCTGGGAGGCAATGAGCAGTTCTTC	CASSLLGGNEQFF
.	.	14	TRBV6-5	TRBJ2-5	TGTGCCAGCAGCAGGGTTCGGGGAGGCGAGACCCAGTACTTC	CASSRVRGGETQYF
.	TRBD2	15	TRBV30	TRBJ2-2	TGTGCCTGGAGTCCTCTAGCGGGAGTCACCGGGGAGCTGTTTTTT	CAWSPLAGVTGELFF
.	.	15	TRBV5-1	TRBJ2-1	TGCGCCAGCAGCTTGGTGGGAGACTCTTACAATGAGCAGTTCTTC	CASSLVGDSYNEQFF
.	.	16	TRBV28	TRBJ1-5	TGTGCCAGTACCCGGGATCCCAATGTTGGCAATCAGCCCCAGCATTTT	CASTRDPNVGNQPQHF
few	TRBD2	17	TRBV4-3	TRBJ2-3	TGCGCCAGCAGCCACGCGGGGGGGGACCGTGACACAGATACGCAGTATTTT	CASSHAGGDRDTDTQYF
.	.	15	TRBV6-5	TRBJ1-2	TGTGCCAGCAGGACCACAGGGAGAGGTGCCTATGGCTACACCTTC	CASRTTGRGAYGYTF
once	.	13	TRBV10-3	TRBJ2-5	TGTGCCATCAGACGAGAGAACCAAGAGACCCAGTACTTC	CAIRRENQETQYF
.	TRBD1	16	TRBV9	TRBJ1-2	TGTGCCAGCAGCGACGGGCGGAGAGAGGGGGCGATTAGCTACACCTTC	CASSDGRREGAISYTF
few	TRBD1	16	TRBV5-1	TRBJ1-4	TGCGCCAGCAGCCTTAGCCTGACAGGGGTTGCGGAAAAACTGTTTTTT	CASSLSLTGVAEKLFF
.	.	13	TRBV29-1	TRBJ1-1	TGCAGCGTTGAAGATACGGTCTACACTGAAGCTTTCTTT	CSVEDTVYTEAFF
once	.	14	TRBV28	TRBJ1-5	TGTGCCAGCAGCGTCCAGGGAAAAGGACAGCCCCAGCATTTT	CASSVQGKGQPQHF
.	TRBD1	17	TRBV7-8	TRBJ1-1	TGTGCCAGCAGCGGCAGGACAGGGGGCAGGGTGAACACTGAAGCTTTCTTT	CASSGRTGGRVNTEAFF
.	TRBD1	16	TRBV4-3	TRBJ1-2	TGCGCCAGCAGCCGAGGACAGGGAATGGACGCTTTAGGCTACACCTTC	CASSRGQGMDALGYTF
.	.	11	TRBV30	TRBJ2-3	TGTGCCTGGGACAGGACAGATACGCAGTATTTT	CAWDRTDTQYF
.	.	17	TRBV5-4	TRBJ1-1	TGTGCCAGCAGCCCCCCGGACAGCATAGTCATGAACACTGAAGCTTTCTTT	CASSPPDSIVMNTEAFF
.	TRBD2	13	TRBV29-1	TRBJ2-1	TGCAGCGTTGGGACTAGCGGGAGCAATGAGCAGTTCTTC	CSVGTSGSNEQFF
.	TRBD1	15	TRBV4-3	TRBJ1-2	TGCGCCAGCAGCCTCGCCGTGGGACAGGACTATGGCTACACCTTC	CASSLAVGQDYGYTF
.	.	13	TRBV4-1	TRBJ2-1	TGCGCCAGCAGCCAGCAGGGGACGGGTGAGCAGTTCTTC	CASSQQGTGEQFF
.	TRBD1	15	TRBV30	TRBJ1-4	TGTGCCTGGTGGGATCCGGGACAGAAGCGTGAAAAACTGTTTTTT	CAWWDPGQKREKLFF
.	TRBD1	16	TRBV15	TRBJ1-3	TGTGCCACCAGCAGATTTACAGGGGGCGCCGGAAACACCATATATTTT	CATSRFTGGAGNTIYF
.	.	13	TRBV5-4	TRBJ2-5	TGTGCCAGCAGCTTCCCTTACCAAGAGACCCAGTACTTC	CASSFPYQETQYF
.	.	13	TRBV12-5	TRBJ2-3	TGTGCTAGTGAAATGGCAGACACAGATACGCAGTATTTT	CASEMADTDTQYF
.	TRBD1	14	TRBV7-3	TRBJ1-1	TGTGCCAGCAGCTTGGGACAGGGGGCGACTGAAGCTTTCTTT	CASSLGQGATEAFF
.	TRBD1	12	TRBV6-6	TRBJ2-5	TGTGCCATCACAGGGGTTGGAGAGACCCAGTACTTC	CAITGVGETQYF
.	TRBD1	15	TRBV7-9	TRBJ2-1	TGTGCCAGCAGCTTAGACAGGGGTTTTTACAATGAGCAGTTCTTC	CASSLDRGFYNEQFF
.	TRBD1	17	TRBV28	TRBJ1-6	TGTGCCAGCAGACCAAATGGACAGGGATACTCTACTTCACCCCTCCACTTT	CASRPNGQGYSTSPLHF
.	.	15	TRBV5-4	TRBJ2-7	TGCGCCAGCAGCCAAGTGGTAGGGAGATGGGACGAGCAGTACTTC	CASSQVVGRWDEQYF
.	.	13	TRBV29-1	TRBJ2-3	TGCAGCGTGCAGCGGACTAGCACAGATACGCAGTATTTT	CSVQRTSTDTQYF
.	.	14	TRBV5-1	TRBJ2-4	TGCGCCAGCAGCTTGTCGGGTAGAGAGGACATTCAGTACTTC	CASSLSGREDIQYF
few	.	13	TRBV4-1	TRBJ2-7	TGCGCCAGCAGCCAAGGGACAGACTACGAGCAGTACTTC	CASSQGTDYEQYF
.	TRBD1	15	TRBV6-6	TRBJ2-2	TGTGCCAGCAGCCGGGACAGGGGAGATACCGGGGAGCTGTTTTTT	CASSRDRGDTGELFF
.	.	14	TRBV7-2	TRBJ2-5	TGTGCCAGCAGCTTAGGACTGATTCAAGAGACCCAGTACTTC	CASSLGLIQETQYF
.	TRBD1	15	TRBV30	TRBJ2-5	TGTGCCTGGAGCTGGGACAGGGGATCATGGGAGACCCAGTACTTC	CAWSWDRGSWETQYF
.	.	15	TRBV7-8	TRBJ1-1	TGTGCCAGCAGCTTAGCAACCGCCGGTAACACTGAAGCTTTCTTT	CASSLATAGNTEAFF
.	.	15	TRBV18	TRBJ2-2	TGTGCCAGCTCACCGAGAGCGGGCAACACCGGGGAGCTGTTTTTT	CASSPRAGNTGELFF
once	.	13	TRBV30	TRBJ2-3	TGTGCCTGGAGTGTCGGTCTTCGGTATACGCAGTATTTT	CAWSVGLRYTQYF
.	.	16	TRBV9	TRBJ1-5	TGTGCCAGCAGCCGAGACCGGGAACCCGGGTACCAGCCCCAGCATTTT	CASSRDREPGYQPQHF
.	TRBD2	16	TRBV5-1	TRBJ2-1	TGCGCCAGCAGCTTGGCTCTAGCGGGATCCTACAATGAGCAGTTCTTC	CASSLALAGSYNEQFF
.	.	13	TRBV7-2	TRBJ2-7	TGTGCCAGCAGCTTAGTTACAGGGAACGAGCAGTACTTC	CASSLVTGNEQYF
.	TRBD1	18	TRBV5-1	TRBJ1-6	TGCGCCAGCAGGTCGGGACAGTTCTTAAGCTCCTATAATTCACCCCTCCACTTT	CASRSGQFLSSYNSPLHF
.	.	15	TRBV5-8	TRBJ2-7	TGTGCCAGCGTTCGTGTGATTGGAGCGGGCCACGAGCAGTACTTC	CASVRVIGAGHEQYF